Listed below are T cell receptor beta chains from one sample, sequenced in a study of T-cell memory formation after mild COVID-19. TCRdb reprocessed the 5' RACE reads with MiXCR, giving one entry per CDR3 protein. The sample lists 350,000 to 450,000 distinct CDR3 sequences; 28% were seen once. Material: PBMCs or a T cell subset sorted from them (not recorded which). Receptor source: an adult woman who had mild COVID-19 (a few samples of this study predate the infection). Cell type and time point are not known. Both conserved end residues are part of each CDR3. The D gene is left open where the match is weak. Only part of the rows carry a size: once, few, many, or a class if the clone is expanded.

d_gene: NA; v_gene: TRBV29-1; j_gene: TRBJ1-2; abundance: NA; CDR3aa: CSVGGYGYTF; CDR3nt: TGCAGCGTTGGAGGCTATGGCTACACCTTC
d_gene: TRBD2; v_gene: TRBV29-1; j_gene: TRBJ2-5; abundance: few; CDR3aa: CSVEAPGLAGQETQYF; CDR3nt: TGCAGCGTTGAAGCACCGGGACTAGCGGGGCAAGAGACCCAGTACTTC
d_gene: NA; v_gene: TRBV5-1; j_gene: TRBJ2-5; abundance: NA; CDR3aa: CASSARDLRETQYF; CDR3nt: TGCGCCAGCAGCGCCCGGGACCTCAGAGAGACCCAGTACTTC
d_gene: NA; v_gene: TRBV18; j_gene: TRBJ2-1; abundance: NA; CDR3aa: CASSPTGPDEQFF; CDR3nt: TGTGCCAGCTCCCCCACCGGACCCGATGAGCAGTTCTTC
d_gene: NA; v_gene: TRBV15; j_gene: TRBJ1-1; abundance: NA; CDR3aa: CAARGEGPEAFF; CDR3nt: TGTGCCGCCCGCGGGGAAGGCCCAGAAGCTTTCTTT
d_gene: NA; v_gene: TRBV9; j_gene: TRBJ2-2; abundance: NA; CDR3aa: CASSVVGSAGTGELFF; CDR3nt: TGTGCCAGCAGCGTAGTTGGTTCTGCAGGAACCGGGGAGCTGTTTTTT
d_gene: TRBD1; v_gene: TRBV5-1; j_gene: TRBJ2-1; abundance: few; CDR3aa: CASSLGQGYNEQFF; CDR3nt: TGCGCCAGCAGCCTTGGACAGGGATACAATGAGCAGTTCTTC
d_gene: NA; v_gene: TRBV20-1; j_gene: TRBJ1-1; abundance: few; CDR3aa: CSPFVPGRITEAFF; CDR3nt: TGCAGTCCCTTCGTCCCAGGGCGGATCACTGAAGCTTTCTTT
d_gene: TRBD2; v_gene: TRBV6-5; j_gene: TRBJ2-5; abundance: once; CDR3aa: CASSPGLAGPPGAQYF; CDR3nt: TGTGCCAGCAGCCCCGGACTAGCGGGGCCACCCGGGGCCCAGTACTTC
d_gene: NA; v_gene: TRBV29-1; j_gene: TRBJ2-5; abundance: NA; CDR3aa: CSVEEGSLKETQYF; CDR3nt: TGCAGCGTTGAAGAGGGGTCGCTAAAAGAGACCCAGTACTTC
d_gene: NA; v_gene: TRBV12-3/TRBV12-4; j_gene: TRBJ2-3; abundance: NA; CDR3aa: CASSSRTARDTQYF; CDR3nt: TGTGCCAGCAGTTCGAGGACAGCCCGGGATACGCAGTATTTT
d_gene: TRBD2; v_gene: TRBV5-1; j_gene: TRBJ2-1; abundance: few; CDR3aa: CASTPGGRSPNEQFF; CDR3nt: TGCGCCAGCACCCCGGGCGGGAGGAGCCCCAATGAGCAGTTCTTC
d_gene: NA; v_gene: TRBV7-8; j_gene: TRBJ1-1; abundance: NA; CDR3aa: CASSQSRDSEAFF; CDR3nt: TGTGCCAGCAGCCAAAGTAGGGATTCTGAAGCTTTCTTT
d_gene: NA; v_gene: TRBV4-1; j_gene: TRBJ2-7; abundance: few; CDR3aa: CASSQVRGNEQYF; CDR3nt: TGCGCCAGCAGCCAAGTCAGGGGTAACGAGCAGTACTTC
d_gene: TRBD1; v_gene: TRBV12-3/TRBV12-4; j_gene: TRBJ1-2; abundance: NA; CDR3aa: CASSIAGDRYYGYTF; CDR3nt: TGTGCCAGCAGTATTGCGGGGGACAGGTATTATGGCTACACCTTC
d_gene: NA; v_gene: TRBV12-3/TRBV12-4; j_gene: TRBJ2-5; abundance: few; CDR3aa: CASSSAPGIHQETQYF; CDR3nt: TGTGCCAGCAGCTCTGCCCCGGGGATCCATCAAGAGACCCAGTACTTC
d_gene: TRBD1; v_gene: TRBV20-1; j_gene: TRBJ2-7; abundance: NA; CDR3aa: CSATHQGVGTHEQYF; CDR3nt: TGCAGTGCTACGCATCAGGGGGTTGGGACCCACGAGCAGTACTTC
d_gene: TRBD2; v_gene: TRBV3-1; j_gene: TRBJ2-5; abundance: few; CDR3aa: CASSQDEGTSGAMQETQYF; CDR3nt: TGTGCCAGCAGCCAAGATGAAGGGACTAGCGGGGCCATGCAAGAGACCCAGTACTTC
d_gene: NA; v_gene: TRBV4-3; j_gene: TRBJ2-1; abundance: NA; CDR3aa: CASSQDLSDSKFF; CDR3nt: TGCGCCAGCAGCCAAGATCTGAGCGATTCGAAGTTCTTC
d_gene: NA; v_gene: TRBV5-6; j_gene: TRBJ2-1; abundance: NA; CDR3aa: CASSLEPASEQFF; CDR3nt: TGTGCCAGCAGCTTGGAACCGGCATCCGAGCAGTTCTTC
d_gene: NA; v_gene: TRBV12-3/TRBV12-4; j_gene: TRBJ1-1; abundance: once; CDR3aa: CASSLGSLLDEAFF; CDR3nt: TGTGCCAGCAGTTTAGGCTCTTTGTTGGATGAAGCTTTCTTT
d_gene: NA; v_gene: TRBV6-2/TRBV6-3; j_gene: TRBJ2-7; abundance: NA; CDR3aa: CASRTSVSPYEQYF; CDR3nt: TGTGCCAGCAGGACTTCCGTATCTCCTTACGAGCAGTACTTC
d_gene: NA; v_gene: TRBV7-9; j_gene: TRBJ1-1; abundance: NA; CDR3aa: CASSSSPGLMNTEAFF; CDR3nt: TGTGCCAGCAGCTCGTCGCCGGGACTCATGAACACTGAAGCTTTCTTT
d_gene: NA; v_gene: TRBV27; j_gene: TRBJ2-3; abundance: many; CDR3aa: CASSLSLSTDTQYF; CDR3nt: TGTGCCAGCAGTTTATCGCTAAGCACAGATACGCAGTATTTT
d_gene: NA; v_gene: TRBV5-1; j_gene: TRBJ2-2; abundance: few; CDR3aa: CASSFSQSNTGELFF; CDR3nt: TGCGCCAGCAGCTTTAGCCAGAGCAACACCGGGGAGCTGTTTTTT
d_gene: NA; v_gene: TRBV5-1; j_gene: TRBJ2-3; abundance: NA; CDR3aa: CASRPSVAGTDTQYF; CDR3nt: TGCGCCAGCCGACCGAGTGTTGCGGGCACAGATACGCAGTATTTT
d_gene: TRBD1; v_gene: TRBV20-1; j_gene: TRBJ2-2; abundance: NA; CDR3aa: CSASFQGQGTGELFF; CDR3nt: TGCAGTGCTAGTTTTCAGGGACAGGGCACCGGGGAGCTGTTTTTT
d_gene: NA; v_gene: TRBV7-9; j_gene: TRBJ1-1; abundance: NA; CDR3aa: CASSKRPWGAGTEAFF; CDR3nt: TGTGCCAGCAGCAAACGCCCCTGGGGGGCGGGCACTGAAGCTTTCTTT